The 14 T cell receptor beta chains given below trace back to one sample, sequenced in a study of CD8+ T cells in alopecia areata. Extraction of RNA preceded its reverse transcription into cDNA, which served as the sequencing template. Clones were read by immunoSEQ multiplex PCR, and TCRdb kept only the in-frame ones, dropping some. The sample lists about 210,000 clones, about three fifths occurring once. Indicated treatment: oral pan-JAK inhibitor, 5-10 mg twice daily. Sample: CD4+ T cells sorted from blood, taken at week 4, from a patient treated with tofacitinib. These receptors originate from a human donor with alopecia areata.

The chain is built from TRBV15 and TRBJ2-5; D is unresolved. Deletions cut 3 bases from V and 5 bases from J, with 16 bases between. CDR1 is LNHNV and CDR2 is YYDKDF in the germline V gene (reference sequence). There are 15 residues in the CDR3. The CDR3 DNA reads TGTGCCACCAGCAGTACTTTTACGGGCCGGGAGACCCAGTACTTC. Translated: CATSSTFTGRETQYF.

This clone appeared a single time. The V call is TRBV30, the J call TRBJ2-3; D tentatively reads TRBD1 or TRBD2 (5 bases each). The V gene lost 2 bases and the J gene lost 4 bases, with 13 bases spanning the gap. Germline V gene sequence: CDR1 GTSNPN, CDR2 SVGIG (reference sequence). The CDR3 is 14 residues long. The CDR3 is CAWSQHWDADTQYF. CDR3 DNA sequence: TGTGCCTGGAGTCAACACTGGGACGCAGATACGCAGTATTTT.

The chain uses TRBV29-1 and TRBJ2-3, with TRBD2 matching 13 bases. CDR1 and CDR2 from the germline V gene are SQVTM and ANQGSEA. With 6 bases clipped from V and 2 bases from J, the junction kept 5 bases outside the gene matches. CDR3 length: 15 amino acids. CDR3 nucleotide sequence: TGCAGCGTCGCCGGGACTAGCGGGGCCACAGATACGCAGTATTTT. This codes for CSVAGTSGATDTQYF.

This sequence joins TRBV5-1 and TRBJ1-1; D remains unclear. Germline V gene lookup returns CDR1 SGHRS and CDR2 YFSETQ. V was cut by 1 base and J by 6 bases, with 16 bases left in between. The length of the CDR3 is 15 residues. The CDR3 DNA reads TGCGCCAGCAGCTTGATTTCCGCGGGTATGTCTGAAGCTTTCTTT. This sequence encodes CASSLISAGMSEAFF.

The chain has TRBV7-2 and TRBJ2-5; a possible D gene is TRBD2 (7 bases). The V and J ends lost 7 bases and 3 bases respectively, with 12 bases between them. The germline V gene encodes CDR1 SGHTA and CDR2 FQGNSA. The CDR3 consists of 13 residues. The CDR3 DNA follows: TGTGCCAGCAACCGGGGGGCCGAAGAGACCCAGTACTTC. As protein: CASNRGAEETQYF.

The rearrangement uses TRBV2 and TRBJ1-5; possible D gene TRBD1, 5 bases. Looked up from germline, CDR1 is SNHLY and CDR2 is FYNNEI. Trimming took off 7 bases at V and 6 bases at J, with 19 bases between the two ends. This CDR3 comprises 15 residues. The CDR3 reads CASTLDGQTSQPQHF. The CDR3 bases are TGTGCCAGCACCTTGGACGGACAAACTAGTCAGCCCCAGCATTTT.

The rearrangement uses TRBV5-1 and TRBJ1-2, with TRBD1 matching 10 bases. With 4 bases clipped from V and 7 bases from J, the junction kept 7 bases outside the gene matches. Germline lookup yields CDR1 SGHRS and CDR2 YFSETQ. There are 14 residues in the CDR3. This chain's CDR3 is CASSLNGQGGGYTF. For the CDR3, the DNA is TGCGCCAGCAGCCTTAACGGACAGGGGGGTGGCTACACCTTC. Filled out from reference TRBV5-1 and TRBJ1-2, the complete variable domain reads KAGVTQTPRYLIKTRGQQVTLSCSPISGHRSVSWYQQTPGQGLQFLFEYFSETQRNKGNFPGRFSGRQFSNSRSEMNVSTLELGDSALYLCASSLNGQGGGYTFGSGTRLTVV.

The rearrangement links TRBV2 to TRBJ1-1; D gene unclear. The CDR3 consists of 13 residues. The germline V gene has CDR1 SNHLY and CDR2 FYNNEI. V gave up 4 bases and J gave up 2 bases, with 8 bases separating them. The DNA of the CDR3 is TGTGCCAGCAGTGTTGCCGTTAACACTGAAGCTTTCTTT. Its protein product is CASSVAVNTEAFF.

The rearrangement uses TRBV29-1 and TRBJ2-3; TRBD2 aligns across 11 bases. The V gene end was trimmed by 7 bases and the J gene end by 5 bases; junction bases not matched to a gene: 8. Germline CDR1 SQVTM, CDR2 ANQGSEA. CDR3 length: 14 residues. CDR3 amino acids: CSAVLAGAGDTQYF. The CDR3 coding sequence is TGCAGCGCAGTACTAGCGGGGGCGGGAGATACGCAGTATTTT.

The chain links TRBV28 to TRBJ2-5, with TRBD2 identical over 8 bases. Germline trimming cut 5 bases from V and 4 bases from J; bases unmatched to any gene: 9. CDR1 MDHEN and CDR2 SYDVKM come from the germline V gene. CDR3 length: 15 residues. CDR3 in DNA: TGTGCCAGCAGTCCTCAGCGGGGGAAGGGAGAGACCCAGTACTTC. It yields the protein CASSPQRGKGETQYF.

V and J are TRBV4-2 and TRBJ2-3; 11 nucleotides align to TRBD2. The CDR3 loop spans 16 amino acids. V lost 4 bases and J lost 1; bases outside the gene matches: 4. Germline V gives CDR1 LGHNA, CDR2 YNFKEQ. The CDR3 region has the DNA TGTGCCAGCAGCCCAGCGACTAGCGGGGGCACAGATACGCAGTATTTT. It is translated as CASSPATSGGTDTQYF.

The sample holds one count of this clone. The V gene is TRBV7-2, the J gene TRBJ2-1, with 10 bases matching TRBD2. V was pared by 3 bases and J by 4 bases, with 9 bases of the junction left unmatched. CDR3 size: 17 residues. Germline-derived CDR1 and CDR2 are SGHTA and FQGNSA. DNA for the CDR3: TGTGCCAGCAGCTTCCGACTAGCGGGTCCCCCATACAATGAGCAGTTCTTC. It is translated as CASSFRLAGPPYNEQFF.

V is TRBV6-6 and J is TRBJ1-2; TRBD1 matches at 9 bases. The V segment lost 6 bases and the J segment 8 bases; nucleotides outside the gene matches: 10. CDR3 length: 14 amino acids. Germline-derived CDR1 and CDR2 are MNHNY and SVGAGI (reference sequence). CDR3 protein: CASSSPGQGNGYTF. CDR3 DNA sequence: TGTGCCAGCAGCTCGCCGGGACAGGGTAACGGCTACACCTTC.

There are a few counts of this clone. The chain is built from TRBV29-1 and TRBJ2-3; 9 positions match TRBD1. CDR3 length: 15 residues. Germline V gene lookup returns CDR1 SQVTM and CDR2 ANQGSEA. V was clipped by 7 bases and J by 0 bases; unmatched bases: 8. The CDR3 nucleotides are TGCAGCGCTTCAAGGACAGGGGCAAGCACAGATACGCAGTATTTT. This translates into CSASRTGASTDTQYF.